These T cell receptor beta chains were read from a single sample in a study of cytomegalovirus exposure and HLA in healthy donors. TCRdb's copy holds only in-frame clones and misses some; the assay was immunoSEQ multiplex PCR. The sample holds 110,000 to 150,000 clones; about 90% are singletons and the top ten take less than 7%. The sample consisted of PBMCs. These receptors all come from a woman aged 30 to 39 in good health and CMV-seropositive. Each CDR3 is given with its conserved first and last residue. D genes are given only for firm matches. Clone size appears in some rows only: once, few, many, or a class for an expanded clone.

clone size,J gene,V gene,CDR3 length,D gene,CDR3 protein,CDR3 DNA
.,TRBJ1-3,TRBV4-1,15,.,CASSQVGVRGNTIYF,TGCGCCAGCAGCCAAGTCGGGGTGAGGGGAAACACCATATATTTT
.,TRBJ1-1,TRBV10-2,15,.,CASSEIFGMNTEAFF,TGCGCCAGCAGTGAAATATTCGGGATGAACACTGAAGCTTTCTTT
.,TRBJ2-1,TRBV9,21,TRBD2,CASSVVSRLAGDDSSYNEQFF,TGTGCCAGCAGCGTAGTAAGCCGACTAGCGGGAGACGACAGCTCCTACAATGAGCAGTTCTTC
.,TRBJ2-7,TRBV6-1,15,TRBD2,CASSTSSGGTYEQYF,TGTGCCAGCAGTACGTCTAGCGGAGGTACCTACGAGCAGTACTTC
.,TRBJ1-4,TRBV15,13,TRBD1,CATSRDGQGQLFF,TGTGCCACCAGCAGAGATGGACAGGGTCAACTGTTTTTT
.,TRBJ1-2,TRBV9,14,TRBD1,CASSEGGQSYGYTF,TGTGCCAGCAGCGAGGGGGGACAGTCGTATGGCTACACCTTC
.,TRBJ1-6,TRBV15,14,TRBD1,CATSRDRVYTPLHF,TGTGCCACCAGCAGGGACAGGGTTTATACACCCCTCCACTTT
.,TRBJ2-3,TRBV27,13,.,CASSLGGRDTQYF,TGTGCCAGCAGTTTGGGGGGAAGAGATACGCAGTATTTT
few,TRBJ1-5,TRBV7-9,13,.,CASSLGALQPQHF,TGTGCCAGCAGCTTAGGGGCCTTACAGCCCCAGCATTTT
.,TRBJ2-1,TRBV5-1,16,TRBD2,CASSSAGTSGYNEQFF,TGCGCCAGCAGCTCGGCCGGGACTAGCGGGTACAATGAGCAGTTCTTC
.,TRBJ2-2,TRBV5-1,18,TRBD1,CASSHPQPGQGLSGELFF,TGCGCCAGCAGCCACCCACAACCGGGACAGGGGTTGTCCGGGGAGCTGTTTTTT
.,TRBJ2-7,TRBV27,14,TRBD2,CASSFASGLAEQYF,TGTGCCAGCAGTTTTGCTAGCGGACTAGCCGAGCAGTACTTC
.,TRBJ2-2,TRBV29-1,13,TRBD1,CSARTGTAGELFF,TGCAGCGCACGGACAGGGACAGCCGGGGAGCTGTTTTTT
.,TRBJ2-1,TRBV6-6,15,TRBD2,CASSPGTSGGNRQFF,TGTGCCAGCAGTCCCGGGACTAGCGGGGGCAACCGGCAGTTCTTC
.,TRBJ1-5,TRBV21-1,16,.,CASSKGTGHSNQPQHF,TGTGCCAGCAGCAAAGGGACAGGGCATAGCAATCAGCCCCAGCATTTT
few,TRBJ1-2,TRBV18,12,TRBD1,CASSPGQGGYTF,TGTGCCAGCTCACCGGGACAGGGTGGCTACACCTTC
.,TRBJ2-7,TRBV5-1,14,.,CASSLAGLFYEQYF,TGCGCCAGCAGCTTGGCTGGACTATTTTACGAGCAGTACTTC
.,TRBJ1-6,TRBV9,16,.,CASSPAVVTYNSPLHF,TGTGCCAGCAGCCCAGCGGTTGTCACCTATAATTCACCCCTCCACTTT
.,TRBJ2-1,TRBV5-1,14,.,CASSLTPGYNEQFF,TGCGCCAGCAGCTTAACCCCGGGGTACAATGAGCAGTTCTTC
.,TRBJ2-3,TRBV9,15,TRBD2,CASSALAREGGAQYF,TGTGCCAGCAGCGCACTAGCCCGGGAGGGGGGGGCGCAGTATTTT
.,TRBJ2-7,TRBV15,15,.,CATSRIGQGFNEQYF,TGTGCCACCAGCAGAATAGGCCAGGGGTTTAACGAGCAGTACTTC
once,TRBJ1-5,TRBV21-1,16,.,CASSVGRGSSNQPQHF,.
.,TRBJ1-4,TRBV25-1,13,.,CASRVSTNEKLFF,TGTGCCAGCCGGGTCTCAACTAATGAAAAACTGTTTTTT
.,TRBJ2-7,TRBV5-6,15,.,CASSSGLVGPYEQYF,TGTGCCAGCAGCTCGGGTTTAGTGGGGCCATACGAGCAGTACTTC
once,TRBJ2-5,TRBV29-1,13,TRBD2,CSVVTSGVETQYF,TGCAGCGTAGTGACTAGCGGGGTGGAGACCCAGTACTTC
.,TRBJ2-6,TRBV2,15,.,CASSENRAGANVLTF,TGTGCCAGCAGTGAAAACAGGGCTGGGGCCAACGTCCTGACTTTC